Presented here are 5 T cell receptor beta chains from one specimen sequenced in a study of T cell repertoires in cytomegalovirus infection. TCRdb passed the reads through MiXCR, listing each CDR3 protein once. Of 150,000 to 200,000 distinct CDR3 sequences listed, around 15% are singletons. Sequenced: PBMCs. The receptor set was obtained from a human donor in good health (CMV status not recorded). Some clones in this sample may be carry-over from other donors' samples.

This chain joins TRBV29-1 and TRBJ2-2; the match to TRBD1 covers 9 bases. The CDR3 loop spans 14 amino acids. The germline gives CDR1 SQVTM, CDR2 ANQGSEA. Trimming took 4 bases from V and 4 from J; bases not matched to a gene: 4. The chain's CDR3 is CSVGTGALTGELFF. CDR3 coding DNA: TGCAGCGTTGGGACAGGGGCACTCACCGGGGAGCTGTTTTTT.

The chain is built from TRBV20-1 and TRBJ1-2; possible D gene TRBD1, 5 bases. Germline assignment: CDR1 DFQATT and CDR2 SNEGSKA (reference sequence). The germline V and J ends were trimmed by 0 bases and 7 bases, with 18 bases remaining between them. The CDR3 spans 15 residues. The CDR3 region has the DNA TGCAGTGCTAGAGATCGCGGAGCTACGGGACCTGGCTACACCTTC. Protein product: CSARDRGATGPGYTF.

This clonotype has ten or more counts. The chain has TRBV28 and TRBJ1-6, with D possibly TRBD1 on 6 matching bases. Germline values: CDR1 MDHEN, CDR2 SYDVKM. This CDR3 comprises 14 residues. The V and J ends lost 8 bases and 10 bases respectively, with 18 bases between them. The CDR3, as DNA: TGTGCCAGCTCTTGGGTCCTAGGGGGGTCACCCCTCCACTTT. It encodes CASSWVLGGSPLHF.

This clonotype was recorded a few times. The chain recombines TRBV11-3 with TRBJ1-1, with unresolved D. This CDR3 contains 12 residues. V was trimmed by 8 bases and J by 7 bases, leaving 14 bases between them. CDR1 and CDR2 from the germline V gene are SGHNT and YENEEA. The CDR3 coding sequence is TGTGCCAGCGGTCGGGAGGCCAGTGAAGCTTTCTTT. It codes for CASGREASEAFF.

The chain joins TRBV27 to TRBJ2-3; possibly TRBD2 for D (5 bases). Germline V lookup: CDR1 MNHEY, CDR2 SMNVEV (reference sequence). CDR3 length: 15 residues. Trimming left V 4 bases short and J 6 bases short, with 17 bases between. The CDR3 coding sequence is TGTGCCAGCAGTTCTAAAGCGGACCCAAGGGATACGCAGTATTTT. Protein product: CASSSKADPRDTQYF.